This TCR beta chain emerged from a study of cytomegalovirus exposure and HLA in healthy donors. Whole-study results and caveats: In a later analysis, HLA-C alleles had the fewest associated TCRs, DRB1 alleles the most. Follow-up analysis later connected one missense variant in DCLRE1C with trimming of TCR beta V- and J-genes. For most subjects, TCR beta sequences were reported to predict HLA-A and HLA-B alleles with accuracy.

The V gene's germline CDR1 is MGHRA and CDR2 YSYEKL. V dropped 1 base and J dropped 1 base, with 11 bases sitting between them. CDR3 length: 16 amino acids. The PCR had 60 Vbeta and 13 Jbeta primers. How the authors handled the data: As a later analysis found, there were tens of millions of unique TCR beta chains, of which 8.5 million to 13 million were shared. The method was immunoSEQ multiplex PCR; TCRdb's version includes in-frame clones alone and lacks a portion of them. V, J and clone size are taken as reported in that table, and D and trimming were inferred from the DNA itself. Here the sample spans some 150,000 clones, roughly four fifths being singletons. On this clone: Its antigen is unidentified.

V and J are TRBV4-1 and TRBJ1-3, with unresolved D. The sequencing input was PBMCs. This receptor was identified in a man between 35 and 55 years old in good health and CMV-seronegative. The CDR3 is CASSQVPQSSGNTIYF. The CDR3 coding sequence is TGCGCCAGCAGCCAAGTCCCCCAGTCGTCTGGAAACACCATATATTTT.